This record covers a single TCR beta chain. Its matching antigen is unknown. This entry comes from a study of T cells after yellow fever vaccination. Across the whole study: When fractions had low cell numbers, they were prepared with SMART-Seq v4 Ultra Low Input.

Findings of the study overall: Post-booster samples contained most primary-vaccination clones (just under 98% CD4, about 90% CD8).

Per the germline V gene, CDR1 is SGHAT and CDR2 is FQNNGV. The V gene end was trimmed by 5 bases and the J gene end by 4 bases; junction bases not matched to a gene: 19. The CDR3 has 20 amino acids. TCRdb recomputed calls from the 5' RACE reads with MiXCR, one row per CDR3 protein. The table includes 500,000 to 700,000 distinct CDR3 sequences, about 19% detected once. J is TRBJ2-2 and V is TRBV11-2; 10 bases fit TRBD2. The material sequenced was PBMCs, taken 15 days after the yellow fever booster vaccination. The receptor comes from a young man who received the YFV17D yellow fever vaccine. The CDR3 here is CASSGAADSSGRRLTGELFF. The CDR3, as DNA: TGTGCCAGCAGCGGGGCGGCCGATTCTAGCGGGAGACGTCTCACCGGGGAGCTGTTTTTT.